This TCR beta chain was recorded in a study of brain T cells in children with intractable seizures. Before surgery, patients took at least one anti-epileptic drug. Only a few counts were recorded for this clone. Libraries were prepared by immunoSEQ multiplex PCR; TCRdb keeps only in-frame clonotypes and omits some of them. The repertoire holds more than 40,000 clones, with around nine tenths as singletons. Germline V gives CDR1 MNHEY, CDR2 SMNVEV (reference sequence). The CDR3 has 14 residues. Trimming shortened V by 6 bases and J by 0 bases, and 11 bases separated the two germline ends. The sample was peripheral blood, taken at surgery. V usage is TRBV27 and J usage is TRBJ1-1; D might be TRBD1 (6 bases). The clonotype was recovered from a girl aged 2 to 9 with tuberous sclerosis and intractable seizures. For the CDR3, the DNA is TGTGCCAGCAGCAGGGGCGCGGTGAACACTGAAGCTTTCTTT. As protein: CASSRGAVNTEAFF.